The next 21 T cell receptor beta chains were all read from a single sample in a study of blood T cell repertoires in COVID-19. Profiling relied on immunoSEQ multiplex PCR, and the TCRdb table lists in-frame clones only, not all of them. The data show almost 400,000 clones, roughly 90% seen once. Sample: PBMCs or T cells enriched from blood (not recorded which). The receptors were gathered from a woman in her thirties with acute COVID-19.

The chain couples TRBV7-9 to TRBJ2-7; 13 bases align to TRBD2. Germline V gene sequence: CDR1 SEHNR, CDR2 FQNEAQ (reference sequence). The V gene end was trimmed by 7 bases and the J gene end by 6 bases; junction bases not matched to a gene: 6. The CDR3 runs to 14 residues. In nucleotides, the CDR3 is TGTGCCAGCACGGGACTAGCGGGGTGGGGCGAGCAGTACTTC. This encodes CASTGLAGWGEQYF.

V gene TRBV10-3 combines with J gene TRBJ2-1; TRBD1 is a possible D gene (6 bases). Germline assignment: CDR1 ENHRY and CDR2 SYGVKD. With 10 bases removed from V and 0 bases from J, the gap between germline ends came to 13 bases. The CDR3 is 14 amino acids. DNA for the CDR3: TGTGCCACCGCGAGGGGGAACTCCTACAATGAGCAGTTCTTC. Translation: CATARGNSYNEQFF.

The chain joins TRBV11-3 to TRBJ1-1; 8 bases are a match to TRBD1. V trimming: 5 bases; J trimming: 4 bases; junction bases outside the gene matches: 6. CDR3 length: 14 residues. CDR1 is SGHNT, CDR2 YENEEA, per germline. The CDR3 sequence is CASSERQGSTEAFF. In DNA form, the CDR3 reads TGTGCCAGCAGCGAAAGACAGGGGTCCACTGAAGCTTTCTTT.

The V and J genes are TRBV19 and TRBJ2-7; TRBD1 matches at 7 bases. Germline V gives CDR1 LNHDA, CDR2 SQIVND (reference sequence). CDR3 size: 14 residues. Trimming cost V 4 bases and J 3 bases; bases outside gene matches: 6. In DNA, the CDR3 is TGTGCCAGTAGTAGGACAGGTCCTGACTACGAGCAGTACTTC. The encoded protein is CASSRTGPDYEQYF.

This clone was counted between two and nine times. The V call is TRBV6-2 or TRBV6-3, the J call TRBJ1-1, with 8 bases that match TRBD1. Trimming at V came to 2 bases and at J to 5 bases, leaving 4 bases not matched to a gene. This CDR3 region has 14 residues. Germline assignment: CDR1 MNHEY and CDR2 SVGEGT. For the CDR3, the DNA is TGTGCCAGCAGTTACCTCAGGGGGCGGACTGAAGCTTTCTTT. Protein sequence: CASSYLRGRTEAFF.

This clone was observed a few times. This chain connects TRBV2 to TRBJ1-1; possibly TRBD1 for D (6 bases). The CDR3 length is 14 residues. The germline V gene has CDR1 SNHLY and CDR2 FYNNEI. Trimming cost V 7 bases and J 1 base, with 13 bases left between them. The CDR3 region has the DNA TGTGCCAGCAACCCGGGACACCGGAACACTGAAGCTTTCTTT. This codes for CASNPGHRNTEAFF. Supplemented by reference TRBV2 and TRBJ1-1, the full variable domain reads EPEVTQTPSHQVTQMGQEVILRCVPISNHLYFYWYRQILGQKVEFLVSFYNNEISEKSEIFDDQFSVERPDGSNFTLKIRSTKLEDSAMYFCASNPGHRNTEAFFGQGTRLTVV.

J is TRBJ1-1 and V is TRBV3-1 (or the pseudogene TRBV3-2); 11 nucleotides align to TRBD1. The CDR3 extends over 15 amino acids. V dropped 6 bases and J dropped 3; count of bases not matched to a gene: 6. CDR1 LGHDT and CDR2 YNNKEL come from the germline V gene (reference sequence). CDR3 loop: CASRWTGGADTEAFF. As DNA, the CDR3 is TGTGCCAGCAGATGGACAGGGGGCGCAGACACTGAAGCTTTCTTT.

The V gene is TRBV24-1, the J gene TRBJ2-2; D is unclear. V lost 2 bases, J lost 2 bases, and 8 bases lay in between. Germline lookup yields CDR1 KGHDR and CDR2 SFDVKD. The CDR3 sequence is 15 residues long. The CDR3 sequence is CATSDSRHNTGELFF. In DNA form, the CDR3 reads TGTGCCACCAGTGATTCACGACACAACACCGGGGAGCTGTTTTTT.

This chain joins TRBV7-9 and TRBJ2-7, with a weak D call TRBD1 (6 bases). Trimming cost V 3 bases and J 4 bases, with 13 bases left between them. The germline V gene encodes CDR1 SEHNR and CDR2 FQNEAQ (reference sequence). The CDR3 is 14 amino acids. The CDR3 nucleotides read TGTGCCAGCAGCTTCAGGCAGGGGAGTTACGAGCAGTACTTC. Protein: CASSFRQGSYEQYF.

The chain links TRBV5-1 to TRBJ1-1, with D uncertain. The CDR3 loop spans 14 amino acids. Trimming pared 3 bases from V and 7 bases from J, leaving 16 bases between. The germline gives CDR1 SGHRS, CDR2 YFSETQ. CDR3 in DNA: TGCGCCAGCAGCTCCACTCCAGGCGAACTTGAAGCTTTCTTT. It encodes CASSSTPGELEAFF.

The chain joins TRBV7-2 to TRBJ1-5; D is uncertain. From germline, CDR1 is SGHTA and CDR2 FQGNSA. Trimming removed 1 base at V and 0 bases at J, with 7 bases between. The CDR3 loop spans 15 amino acids. In nucleotides, the CDR3 is TGTGCCAGCAGCTTAGAGCAATATAGCAATCAGCCCCAGCATTTT. Its protein product is CASSLEQYSNQPQHF.

This chain links TRBV7-6 with TRBJ2-2, with TRBD2 as a possible D gene (6 bases). The V and J ends lost 1 base and 6 bases respectively, with 18 bases between them. The CDR3 is made up of 17 amino acids. Germline CDR1 SGHVS, CDR2 FNYEAQ. CDR3 sequence: CASSLVIRLGLAGELFF. CDR3 DNA sequence: TGTGCCAGCAGCTTAGTGATAAGACTAGGTCTCGCCGGGGAGCTGTTTTTT.

A single count supports this clone. J is TRBJ2-1 and V is TRBV10-1; TRBD2 might be the D (6 bases). The germline gives CDR1 WNHNN, CDR2 SYGVQD (reference sequence). V was clipped by 0 bases and J by 5 bases, with 8 bases between them. There are 14 residues in the CDR3. CDR3 sequence reads: CASSESRGDNEQFF. The CDR3 DNA follows: TGCGCCAGCAGTGAGTCTCGCGGGGACAATGAGCAGTTCTTC.

The rearrangement links TRBV6-6 to TRBJ2-6, with 9 bases fitting TRBD1. This CDR3 region has 16 residues. J gave up 2 bases and V 8 bases, and 7 bases lay outside the gene matches. Per germline, CDR1 MNHNY and CDR2 SVGAGI (reference sequence). CDR3 DNA: TGTGCCAGCTTGGGGACAGGGTTGGCTGGGGCCAACGTCCTGACTTTC. Translating gives CASLGTGLAGANVLTF.

The chain uses TRBV29-1 and TRBJ1-1, with D unclear. The CDR3 consists of 13 residues. With 4 bases removed from V and 1 base from J, the gap between germline ends came to 10 bases. Per germline, CDR1 SQVTM and CDR2 ANQGSEA. The CDR3 reads CSVVRTQNTEAFF. CDR3 DNA: TGCAGCGTTGTCAGAACCCAGAACACTGAAGCTTTCTTT.

There are a few counts of this clone. V and J are TRBV6-5 and TRBJ1-1; D gene uncertain. This CDR3 comprises 13 residues. Deletions cut 8 bases from V and 7 bases from J, with 17 bases between. CDR1 is MNHEY, CDR2 SVGAGI, per germline. The CDR3 nucleotides are TGTGCCAGCTCTGTCAGGACCGGGGTTGAAGCTTTCTTT. The encoded protein is CASSVRTGVEAFF.

The chain links TRBV30 to TRBJ1-6; D remains unclear. CDR1 is GTSNPN, CDR2 SVGIG, per germline (reference sequence). V lost 2 bases, J lost 4 bases, and 6 bases lay in between. The CDR3 runs to 13 residues. CDR3 amino acids: CAWSTDYNSPLHF. Written as DNA, the CDR3 is TGTGCCTGGAGTACTGATTATAATTCACCCCTCCACTTT.

The chain uses TRBV11-2 and TRBJ2-7; tentatively, D is TRBD2 (6 bases). CDR3 size: 14 residues. V was trimmed by 1 base and J by 2 bases, leaving 9 bases between them. The germline gives CDR1 SGHAT, CDR2 FQNNGV. The DNA for the CDR3 is TGTGCCAGCAGCTTAGGGCGGGGCGCCTACGAGCAGTACTTC. Translated, it gives CASSLGRGAYEQYF.

This chain connects TRBV10-3 to TRBJ2-1, with 9 bases lining up with TRBD2. This CDR3 comprises 14 residues. After removal of 2 bases from V and 8 bases from J, the junction contained 4 bases not matched to a gene. Looked up from germline, CDR1 is ENHRY and CDR2 is SYGVKD. This CDR3 is CAISEPGLADEQFF. CDR3 coding DNA: TGTGCCATCAGTGAGCCGGGACTAGCTGATGAGCAGTTCTTC.

This chain uses TRBV2 with TRBJ1-2, with D possibly matching TRBD1 (5 bases). Germline CDR1 SNHLY, CDR2 FYNNEI. V shed 7 bases and J shed 4 bases, with 13 bases lying between them. The length of the CDR3 is 13 residues. The CDR3 DNA sequence: TGTGCCAGCATAGGAGGGGTCGCCTATGGCTACACCTTC. It specifies CASIGGVAYGYTF.

This clone has just a few counts. This chain links TRBV7-6 with TRBJ1-6, with TRBD1 matching over 7 bases. The CDR3 contains 14 residues. Germline V gene sequence: CDR1 SGHVS, CDR2 FNYEAQ. The V gene end was trimmed by 5 bases and the J gene end by 7 bases; junction bases not matched to a gene: 5. CDR3 sequence: CASSRGTVNSPLHF. CDR3 coding DNA: TGTGCCAGCAGCAGAGGGACAGTAAATTCACCCCTCCACTTT.